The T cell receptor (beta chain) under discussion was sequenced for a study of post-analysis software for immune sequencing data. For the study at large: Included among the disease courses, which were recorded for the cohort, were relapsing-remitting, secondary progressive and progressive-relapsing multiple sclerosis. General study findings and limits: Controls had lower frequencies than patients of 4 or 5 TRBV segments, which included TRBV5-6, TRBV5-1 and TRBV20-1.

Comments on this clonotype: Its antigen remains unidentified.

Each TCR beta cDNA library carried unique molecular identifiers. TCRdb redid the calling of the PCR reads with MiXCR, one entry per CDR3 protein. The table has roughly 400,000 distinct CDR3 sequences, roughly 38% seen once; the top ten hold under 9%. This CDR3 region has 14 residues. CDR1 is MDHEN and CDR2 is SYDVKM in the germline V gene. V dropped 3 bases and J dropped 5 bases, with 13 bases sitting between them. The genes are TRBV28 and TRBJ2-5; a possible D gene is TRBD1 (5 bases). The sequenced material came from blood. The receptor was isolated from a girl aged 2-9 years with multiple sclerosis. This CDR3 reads CASSFPDRRETQYF. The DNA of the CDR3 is TGTGCCAGCAGTTTCCCCGACAGACGGGAGACCCAGTACTTC.